Shown below are 22 T cell receptor beta chains from a single sample sequenced in a study of shared clonotypes between healthy human individuals. Some clones are missing from TCRdb's copy, which holds only in-frame ones; the method was immunoSEQ multiplex PCR. There are hundreds of thousands of clones in the sample; roughly 79% occur only once, and around 12% lies in the top ten. What was sequenced was PBMCs. The receptors shown here come from a woman between 40 and 55 years old in good health. Some clones in this sample may be carry-over from other donors' samples.

The rearrangement joins TRBV10-3 to TRBJ2-7, with TRBD2 identical over 8 bases. CDR3 length: 15 amino acids. The V and J ends lost 6 bases and 4 bases, in that order; junction bases with no gene match: 11. CDR1 is ENHRY and CDR2 is SYGVKD in the germline V gene. CDR3 residues: CAISRAGEKRYEQYF. The DNA for the CDR3 is TGTGCCATCAGCAGAGCGGGAGAGAAGCGATACGAGCAGTACTTC.

In its sample, this clone was seen a few times. The V gene is TRBV5-4, the J gene TRBJ2-1; D gene ambiguous. The CDR3 totals 13 residues. V lost 3 bases and J lost 9, with 13 bases in between. Germline V gene data show CDR1 as SGHNT and CDR2 as YYREEE (reference sequence). The CDR3 DNA sequence: TGTGCCAGCAGCTCCCGGACGGTAATTGAGCAGTTCTTC. This gives the protein CASSSRTVIEQFF.

This clone was detected only once. V usage is TRBV28 and J usage is TRBJ1-5; D not certain. Per the germline V gene, CDR1 is MDHEN and CDR2 is SYDVKM. This CDR3 has 15 amino acids. V was cut by 6 bases and J by 0 bases, with 12 bases left in between. The CDR3 is CASRAGPVSNQPQHF. CDR3 DNA sequence: TGTGCCAGCAGGGCAGGCCCGGTTAGCAATCAGCCCCAGCATTTT.

The chain is built from TRBV28 and TRBJ2-5, with TRBD1 matching 9 bases. The J call is doubtful: the DNA matches TRBJ2-7 better. The CDR3 loop spans 15 amino acids. Germline V CDR1 and CDR2: MDHEN, SYDVKM. DNA for the CDR3: TGTGCCAGCAGTTTCGGGGGACAGGGAGCCTACGAGCAGTACTTC. It encodes CASSFGGQGAYEQYF.

This clone was seen only a few times. This may arise from a read error, as a much more abundant clone is one base away. The chain has TRBV29-1 and TRBJ1-1; D is uncertain. Germline V CDR1 and CDR2: SQVTM, ANQGSEA. This CDR3 spans 13 amino acids. This CDR3 is CSVQEGTNTEASF. DNA of the CDR3: TGCAGCGTTCAAGAGGGCACGAACACTGAAGCTTCCTTT.

In its sample, this clone was seen a few times. The chain joins TRBV27 to TRBJ1-5, with unresolved D. Looked up from germline, CDR1 is MNHEY and CDR2 is SMNVEV (reference sequence). Trimming took 2 bases from V and 4 from J, leaving 12 bases between them. The CDR3 consists of 15 residues. CDR3 sequence: CASSLGLTQNQPQHF. The DNA for the CDR3 is TGTGCCAGCAGTTTAGGACTCACTCAGAATCAGCCCCAGCATTTT.

This clone was found once. The chain recombines TRBV7-2 with TRBJ1-3; perhaps TRBD1 as D (5 bases). The germline V gene encodes CDR1 SGHTA and CDR2 FQGNSA. The CDR3 spans 15 residues. V lost 4 bases, J lost 4 bases, and 14 bases lay in between. In nucleotides, the CDR3 is TGTGCCAGCAGCTCCCCCGCGGAGGGGGGAAACACCATATATTTT. Encoded protein: CASSSPAEGGNTIYF. Complete variable domain (other parts from reference TRBV7-2 and TRBJ1-3): GAGVSQSPSNKVTEKGKDVELRCDPISGHTALYWYRQSLGQGLEFLIYFQGNSAPDKSGLPSDRFSAERTGGSVSTLTIQRTQQEDSAVYLCASSSPAEGGNTIYFGEGSWLTVV.

The chain joins TRBV4-3 to TRBJ1-1, with unresolved D. V was cut by 0 bases and J by 3 bases, with 11 bases left in between. Germline values: CDR1 LGHNA, CDR2 YSLEER. The CDR3 extends over 15 amino acids. CDR3 sequence reads: CASSQEPGWDTEAFF. The DNA for the CDR3 is TGCGCCAGCAGCCAAGAACCCGGGTGGGACACTGAAGCTTTCTTT.

The chain employs TRBV18 and TRBJ1-1; D is unclear. V was pared by 1 base and J by 1 base, with 10 bases between. Looked up from germline, CDR1 is KGHSH and CDR2 is LQKENI. The CDR3 loop spans 15 amino acids. As DNA, the CDR3 is TGTGCCAGCTCACCACTTTCGACGGCGAACACTGAAGCTTTCTTT. Its protein product is CASSPLSTANTEAFF.

On this clone: The germline gene is not matched at one end of the junction; a read error may be the cause. This rearrangement joins TRBV6-1 to TRBJ2-7, with 9 bases fitting TRBD1. This CDR3 contains 16 residues. Germline lookup yields CDR1 MNHNS and CDR2 SASEGT. CDR3 loop: CASSQAPGQGTHEQYF. For the CDR3, the DNA is TGTGCCAGCAGTCAAGCCCCCGGACAGGGGACCCACGAGCAGTACTTC.

Remarks on this clone: A far larger clone is just one base off, so this is likely a read error. The chain recombines TRBV7-3 with TRBJ1-2, with 10 bases that match TRBD1. CDR1 SGHTA and CDR2 FQGTGA come from the germline V gene. There are 14 residues in the CDR3. CDR3 sequence: CASSLTGQGDGCTF. The CDR3 DNA sequence: TGTGCCAGCAGCTTAACCGGACAGGGGGATGGCTGCACCTTC.

This chain links TRBV5-1 with TRBJ2-5; D unclear. CDR3 length: 14 amino acids. Germline lookup yields CDR1 SGHRS and CDR2 YFSETQ. V lost 4 bases and J lost 4, with 14 bases in between. The CDR3 nucleotides are TGCGCCAGCAGCGACGGACGTTCTTCAGAGACCCAGTACTTC. It translates to CASSDGRSSETQYF.

This chain links TRBV5-1 with TRBJ1-4; 7 bases fit TRBD1. Germline V lookup: CDR1 SGHRS, CDR2 YFSETQ. The V and J ends lost 5 bases and 5 bases, in that order; junction bases with no gene match: 6. There are 14 residues in the CDR3. The CDR3 reads CASRPQGGNEKLFF. CDR3 in DNA: TGCGCCAGCAGGCCTCAGGGGGGGAATGAAAAACTGTTTTTT.

This rearrangement joins TRBV29-1 to TRBJ1-2, with a possible D match to TRBD1 (6 bases). The CDR3 has 13 residues. The V end lost 4 bases, the J end lost 8 bases, and 17 bases lay between the germline ends. Germline V gene lookup returns CDR1 SQVTM and CDR2 ANQGSEA. Here the CDR3 DNA reads TGCAGCGTTGTAGTTCCGGGGGCCCGGGGCTACACCTTC. This encodes CSVVVPGARGYTF.

This chain uses TRBV7-9 with TRBJ2-3, with D possibly TRBD1 on 5 matching bases. The germline V gene encodes CDR1 SEHNR and CDR2 FQNEAQ (reference sequence). Trimming pared 1 base from V and 5 bases from J, leaving 19 bases between. This CDR3 region has 17 residues. CDR3 sequence: CASSLEETVLGKDTQYF. The CDR3 DNA is TGTGCCAGCAGCTTAGAGGAGACAGTGTTGGGCAAAGATACGCAGTATTTT.

The V gene is TRBV6-4, the J gene TRBJ2-7, with D possibly matching TRBD2 (5 bases). V was clipped by 5 bases and J by 4 bases, with 12 bases between them. The CDR3 consists of 13 residues. CDR1 is MRHNA, CDR2 SNTAGT, per germline. In nucleotides, the CDR3 is TGTGCCAGCAGTAAGAGGGTAGGGTACGAGCAGTACTTC. It encodes CASSKRVGYEQYF.

V gene TRBV28 combines with J gene TRBJ2-4; D tentatively reads TRBD1 or TRBD2 (6 bases each). Trimming took 8 bases from V and 0 from J, leaving 11 bases between them. The germline V gene has CDR1 MDHEN and CDR2 SYDVKM. The CDR3 consists of 14 residues. CDR3 bases: TGTGCCAGCGTTGGGGGGCTAGCCAAAAACATTCAGTACTTC. Protein sequence: CASVGGLAKNIQYF.

There are a few counts of this clone. The chain couples TRBV15 to TRBJ2-7, with D possibly matching TRBD2 (6 bases). The CDR3 has 13 amino acids. Germline CDR1 and CDR2: LNHNV and YYDKDF (reference sequence). Between the trimmed V and J ends, which lost 0 bases and 4 bases, there was a span of 7 bases. CDR3 bases: TGTGCCACCAGCAGAGATCTAGCGTACGAGCAGTACTTC. Its protein is CATSRDLAYEQYF.

This clone was seen only a few times. The V gene is TRBV27, the J gene TRBJ2-3; possibly TRBD2 for D (6 bases). Between the trimmed V and J ends, which lost 6 bases and 2 bases, there was a span of 24 bases. CDR3 size: 18 residues. Germline-derived CDR1 and CDR2 are MNHEY and SMNVEV (reference sequence). The CDR3 nucleotides are TGTGCCAGCAGCCTTAGCCCCCACGCGGGAAGGGTCACAGATACGCAGTATTTT. It encodes CASSLSPHAGRVTDTQYF.

The chain joins TRBV19 to TRBJ2-1, with 7 nucleotides matching TRBD2. The germline gives CDR1 LNHDA, CDR2 SQIVND (reference sequence). The CDR3 has 13 residues. V shed 4 bases, J shed 3 bases, and the junction held 0 bases outside the gene matches. In DNA, the CDR3 is TGTGCCAGTAGTAAGCGGGACTACAATGAGCAGTTCTTC. Protein: CASSKRDYNEQFF.

J is TRBJ1-6 and V is TRBV6-5; tentative D call: TRBD1 (5 bases). The CDR3 contains 13 residues. Germline CDR1 is MNHEY and CDR2 is SVGAGI. Trimming cost V 10 bases and J 8 bases, with 15 bases left between them. The CDR3 DNA follows: TGTGCCACCCGGAGGGGAGCTGATTCACCCCTCCACTTT. Translation gives CATRRGADSPLHF.

The CDR3 spells CASSPLPGGSSDTQYF. The CDR3 region has the DNA TGTGCCAGCTCACCACTGCCCGGAGGGAGTTCGGATACGCAGTATTTT. The V and J genes are TRBV18 and TRBJ2-3; tentatively, D is TRBD2 (6 bases). The length of the CDR3 is 16 residues. Deletions cut 1 base from V and 6 bases from J, with 17 bases between. Germline V gene sequence: CDR1 KGHSH, CDR2 LQKENI. Combining the CDR3 with reference TRBV18 and TRBJ2-3 gives the whole variable domain NAGVMQNPRHLVRRRGQEARLRCSPMKGHSHVYWYRQLPEEGLKFMVYLQKENIIDESGMPKERFSAEFPKEGPSILRIQQVVRGDSAAYFCASSPLPGGSSDTQYFGPGTRLTVL.